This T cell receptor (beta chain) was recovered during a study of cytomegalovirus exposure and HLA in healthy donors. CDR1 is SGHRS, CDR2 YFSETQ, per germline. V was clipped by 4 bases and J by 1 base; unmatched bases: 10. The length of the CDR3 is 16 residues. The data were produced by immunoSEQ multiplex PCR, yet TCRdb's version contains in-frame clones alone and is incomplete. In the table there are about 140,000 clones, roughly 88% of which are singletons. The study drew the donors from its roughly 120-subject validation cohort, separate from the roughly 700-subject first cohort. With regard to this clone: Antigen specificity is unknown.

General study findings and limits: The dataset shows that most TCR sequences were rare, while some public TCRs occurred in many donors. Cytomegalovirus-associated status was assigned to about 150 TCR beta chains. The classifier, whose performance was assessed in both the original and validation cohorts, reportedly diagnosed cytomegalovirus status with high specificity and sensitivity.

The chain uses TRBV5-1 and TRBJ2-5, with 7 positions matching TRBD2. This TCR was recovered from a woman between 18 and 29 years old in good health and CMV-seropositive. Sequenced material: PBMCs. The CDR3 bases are TGCGCCAGCAGCCAATTCGGGGGAGGGTCCCAAGAGACCCAGTACTTC. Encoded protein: CASSQFGGGSQETQYF.